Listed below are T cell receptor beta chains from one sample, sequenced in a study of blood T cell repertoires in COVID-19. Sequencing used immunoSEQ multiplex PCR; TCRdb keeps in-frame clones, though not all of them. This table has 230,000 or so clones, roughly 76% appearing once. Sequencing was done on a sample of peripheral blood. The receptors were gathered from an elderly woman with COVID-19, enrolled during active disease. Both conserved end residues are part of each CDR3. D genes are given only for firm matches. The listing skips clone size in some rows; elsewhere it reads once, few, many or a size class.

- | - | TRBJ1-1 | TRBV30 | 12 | TGTGCCTGGATTCAGGGGAGAAATGAAGCTTTCTTT | CAWIQGRNEAFF
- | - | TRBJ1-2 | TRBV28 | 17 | TGTGCCAGCAGTTCCCTCGGGGGGGGTGTCCCTAACTATGGCTACACCTTC | CASSSLGGGVPNYGYTF
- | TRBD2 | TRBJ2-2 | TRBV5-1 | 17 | TGCGCCAGCAGGCCTAGCGGGGGGAAGTTTAACACCGGGGAGCTGTTTTTT | CASRPSGGKFNTGELFF
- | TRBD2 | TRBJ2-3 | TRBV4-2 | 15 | TGTGCCAGCAGCCAACTGACTAGCGGGGCAGATACGCAGTATTTT | CASSQLTSGADTQYF
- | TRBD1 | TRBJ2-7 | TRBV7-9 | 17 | TGTGCCAGCAGCTCCGGACAGGGGGCAAAGGGGTCCTACGAGCAGTACTTC | CASSSGQGAKGSYEQYF
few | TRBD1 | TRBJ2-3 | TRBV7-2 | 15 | TGTGCCAGCAGCCCCCGGACAGGGGGCCCAGATACGCAGTATTTT | CASSPRTGGPDTQYF
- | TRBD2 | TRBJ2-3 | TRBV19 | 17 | TGTGCCAGTAGTATAAGCGGGAGGGCCCTCAGGACAGATACGCAGTATTTT | CASSISGRALRTDTQYF
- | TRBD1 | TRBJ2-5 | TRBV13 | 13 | TGTGCCAGCAGCTCACAGGGGCGTGAGACCCAGTACTTC | CASSSQGRETQYF
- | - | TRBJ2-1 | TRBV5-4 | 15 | TGTGCCAGCCAACCGGGTCCGGGAGTCTACAATGAGCAGTTCTTC | CASQPGPGVYNEQFF
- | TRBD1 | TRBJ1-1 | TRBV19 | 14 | TGTGCCAGTAGTATACACAGGGGTGAGACTGAAGCTTTCTTT | CASSIHRGETEAFF
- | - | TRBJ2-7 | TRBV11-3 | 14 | TGTGCCAGCAGCCCGACCAGTAAAGGGGGCGAGCAGTACTTC | CASSPTSKGGEQYF
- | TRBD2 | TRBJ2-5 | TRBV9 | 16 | TGTGCCAGCAGCGTAGAGCGGGAGGCCTATCGGGAGACCCAGTACTTC | CASSVEREAYRETQYF
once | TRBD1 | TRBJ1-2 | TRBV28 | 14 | TGTGCCAGCAGTTCAGGGGGATCTAACTATGGCTACACCTTC | CASSSGGSNYGYTF
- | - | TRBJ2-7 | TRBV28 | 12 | TGTGCCAGCAGTTTAGCGGGCTACGAGCAGTACTTC | CASSLAGYEQYF
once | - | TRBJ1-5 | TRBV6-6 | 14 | TGTGCCAGCCCCCGGCCAGGCGTCGACGGGCCCCAGCATTTT | CASPRPGVDGPQHF
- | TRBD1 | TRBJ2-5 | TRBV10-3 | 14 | TGTGCCATCAGAGGACAGGGGCGGAAAGAGACCCAGTACTTC | CAIRGQGRKETQYF
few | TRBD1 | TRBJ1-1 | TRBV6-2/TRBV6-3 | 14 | TGTGCCAGCAGCCAAGGACAGGGTGTCACTGAAGCTTTCTTT | CASSQGQGVTEAFF
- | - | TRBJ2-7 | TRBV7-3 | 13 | TGTGCCAGCAGCCTCGGACGGGACTACGAGCAGTACTTC | CASSLGRDYEQYF
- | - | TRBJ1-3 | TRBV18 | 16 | TGTGCCAGCTCACCAGCTGCGCGGGGGTCTGGAAACACCATATATTTT | CASSPAARGSGNTIYF
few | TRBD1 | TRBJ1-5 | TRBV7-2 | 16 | TGTGCCAGCAGCATGGGACAGGGAGGGGGCAATCAGCCCCAGCATTTT | CASSMGQGGGNQPQHF
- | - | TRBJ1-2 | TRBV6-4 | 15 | TGTGCCAGCAGTGACTCAGGCAGGGGAAACTATGGCTACACCTTC | CASSDSGRGNYGYTF
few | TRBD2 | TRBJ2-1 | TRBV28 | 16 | TGTGCCAGCAGTAGGAGGCGGGACTACTTATACAATGAGCAGTTCTTC | CASSRRRDYLYNEQFF
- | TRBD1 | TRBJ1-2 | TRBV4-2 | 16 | TGTGCCAGCAGCCAAGGGACAGGAAGGGTTTTCTATGGCTACACCTTC | CASSQGTGRVFYGYTF
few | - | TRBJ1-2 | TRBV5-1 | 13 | TGCGCCAGCAGCTTACAGTATAACTATGGCTACACCTTC | CASSLQYNYGYTF
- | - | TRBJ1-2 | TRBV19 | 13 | TGTGCCAGTAGTATCTCAGGACAGAATGGCTACACCTTC | CASSISGQNGYTF
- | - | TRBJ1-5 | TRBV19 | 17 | TGTGCCAGTAGTATGACCACTCTTGGGAGGGGCAATCAGCCCCAGCATTTT | CASSMTTLGRGNQPQHF
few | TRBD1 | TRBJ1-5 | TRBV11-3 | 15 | TGTGCCAGCAGCTATGCGGACAGGTCCGAATGGCCCCAGCATTTT | CASSYADRSEWPQHF
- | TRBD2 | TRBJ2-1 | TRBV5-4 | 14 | TGTGCCAGCAGCTTTGGCCCGGGGGGGGCTGAGCAGTTCTTC | CASSFGPGGAEQFF
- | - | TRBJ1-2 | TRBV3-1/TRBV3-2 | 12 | TGTGCCAGCAGCCTTAGGGAGTACGGTTACACCTTC | CASSLREYGYTF
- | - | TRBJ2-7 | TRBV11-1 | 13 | TGTGCCAGCAGCTTAACGGGGGCCTACGAGCAGTACTTC | CASSLTGAYEQYF
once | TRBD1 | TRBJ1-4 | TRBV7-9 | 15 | TGTGCCAGCAGCTGGTTTACAGGGGGGGCTGAAAAACTGTTTTTT | CASSWFTGGAEKLFF
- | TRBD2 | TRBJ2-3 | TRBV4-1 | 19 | TGCGCCAGCAGCCCCGTCGGCGTTAAGACTAGCGGAAGCACAGATACGCAGTATTTT | CASSPVGVKTSGSTDTQYF